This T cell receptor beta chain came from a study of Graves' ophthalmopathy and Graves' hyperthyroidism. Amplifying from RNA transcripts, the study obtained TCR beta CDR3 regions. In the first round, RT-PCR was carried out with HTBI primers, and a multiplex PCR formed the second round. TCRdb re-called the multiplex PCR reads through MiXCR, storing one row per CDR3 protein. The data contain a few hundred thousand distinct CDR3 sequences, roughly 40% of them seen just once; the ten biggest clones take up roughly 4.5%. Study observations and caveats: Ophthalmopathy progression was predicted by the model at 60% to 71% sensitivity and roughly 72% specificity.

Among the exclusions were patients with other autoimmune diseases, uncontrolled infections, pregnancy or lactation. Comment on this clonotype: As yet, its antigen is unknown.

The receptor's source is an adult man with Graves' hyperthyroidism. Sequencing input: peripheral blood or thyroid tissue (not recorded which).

The CDR3 sequence is CASSQVTNSPLHF. DNA for the CDR3: TGTGCCAGCAGCCAAGTTACCAATTCACCCCTCCACTTT. The chain joins TRBV3-1 to TRBJ1-6; D unresolved. Germline assignment: CDR1 LGHDT and CDR2 YNNKEL (reference sequence). Trimming removed 1 base at V and 7 bases at J, with 5 bases between. This CDR3 has 13 amino acids. Looking up the rest from reference TRBV3-1 and TRBJ1-6 gives the full variable domain: DTAVSQTPKYLVTQMGNDKSIKCEQNLGHDTMYWYKQDSKKFLKIMFSYNNKELIINETVPNRFSPKSPDKAHLNLHINSLELGDSAVYFCASSQVTNSPLHFGNGTRLTVT.